This is a list of T cell receptor beta chains from one sample in a study of identical twins. TCRdb fed the 5' RACE reads into MiXCR, producing one record per CDR3 protein. The sample lists roughly 630,000 distinct CDR3 sequences; roughly 7.1% were seen once. The sample also formed part of further work on yellow fever vaccine responses in identical twins.

Sample: PBMCs. Receptors originate from a woman younger than 35 in good health. The CDR3 runs from the conserved cysteine through the conserved F or W. The order of the fields is D gene, CDR3 length, V gene, J gene, clone size, CDR3 DNA, CDR3 protein. A D gene is named only where the DNA matches it firmly. Size tells how often a clone was seen (once, few, many) or the class of an expanded clone, and some rows leave it out.

d_gene: TRBD1
len: 14
v_gene: TRBV10-2
j_gene: TRBJ2-3
abundance: few
CDR3nt: TGCGCCAGCAGTGAGCAGGGGGGCACAGATACGCAGTATTTT
CDR3aa: CASSEQGGTDTQYF

d_gene: -
len: 12
v_gene: TRBV12-3/TRBV12-4
j_gene: TRBJ2-5
abundance: -
CDR3nt: TGTGCCAGCAGTTTTTTTCCTGAGACCCAGTACTTC
CDR3aa: CASSFFPETQYF

d_gene: -
len: 13
v_gene: TRBV5-5
j_gene: TRBJ1-1
abundance: few
CDR3nt: TGTGCCAGCAGCTTGGCCCCACCCGATGAAGCTTTCTTT
CDR3aa: CASSLAPPDEAFF

d_gene: TRBD2
len: 16
v_gene: TRBV6-1
j_gene: TRBJ2-3
abundance: -
CDR3nt: TGTGCCAGCAGCTCGGTGCTAGCGGGGGGGCGGGATACGCAGTATTTT
CDR3aa: CASSSVLAGGRDTQYF

d_gene: TRBD1
len: 14
v_gene: TRBV24-1
j_gene: TRBJ1-5
abundance: many
CDR3nt: TGTGCCACCAGTGATTCAGGGGGCATTCAGCCCCAGCATTTT
CDR3aa: CATSDSGGIQPQHF

d_gene: TRBD1
len: 14
v_gene: TRBV12-3/TRBV12-4
j_gene: TRBJ2-7
abundance: -
CDR3nt: TGTGCCAGCCGATGGACAGGGGGTATAGACGAGCAGTACTTC
CDR3aa: CASRWTGGIDEQYF

d_gene: -
len: 14
v_gene: TRBV7-2
j_gene: TRBJ2-1
abundance: few
CDR3nt: TGTGCCAGCAGCCGCAGCCCGGTGGGGCCTGAGCAGTTCTTC
CDR3aa: CASSRSPVGPEQFF

d_gene: -
len: 12
v_gene: TRBV28
j_gene: TRBJ1-1
abundance: many
CDR3nt: TGTGCCAGCAGTTTTATAGTCACTGAAGCTTTCTTT
CDR3aa: CASSFIVTEAFF

d_gene: -
len: 14
v_gene: TRBV12-3/TRBV12-4
j_gene: TRBJ2-1
abundance: few
CDR3nt: TGTGCCAGCACCATCGGGGGGCTCAAGGATGAGCAGTTCTTC
CDR3aa: CASTIGGLKDEQFF

d_gene: -
len: 13
v_gene: TRBV20-1
j_gene: TRBJ2-1
abundance: -
CDR3nt: TGCAGTGCTAGAGAGGGCCTAGTCAATGAGCAGTTCTTC
CDR3aa: CSAREGLVNEQFF

d_gene: -
len: 16
v_gene: TRBV5-1
j_gene: TRBJ2-1
abundance: many
CDR3nt: TGCGCCAGCAGCTTGGTACCCCGATCCGCCTACAATGAGCAGTTCTTC
CDR3aa: CASSLVPRSAYNEQFF

d_gene: -
len: 18
v_gene: TRBV5-1
j_gene: TRBJ1-3
abundance: few
CDR3nt: TGCGCCAGCAGCCGAAATACTCTTGAGCTGAACTCTGGAAACACCATATATTTT
CDR3aa: CASSRNTLELNSGNTIYF

d_gene: -
len: 18
v_gene: TRBV7-2
j_gene: TRBJ2-3
abundance: -
CDR3nt: TGTGCCAGCAGCTTAACCCTATTGGCGGCTGCTAGCACAGATACGCAGTATTTT
CDR3aa: CASSLTLLAAASTDTQYF

d_gene: TRBD1
len: 17
v_gene: TRBV7-9
j_gene: TRBJ1-2
abundance: many
CDR3nt: TGTGCCAGCAGCTTTCTACTTCAGGGGGCGCCGGACTATGGCTACACCTTC
CDR3aa: CASSFLLQGAPDYGYTF

d_gene: -
len: 18
v_gene: TRBV11-1
j_gene: TRBJ2-4
abundance: few
CDR3nt: TGTGCCAGCAGCTTAGATCGCGTGGGGGGTAACCCCAAAAACATTCAGTACTTC
CDR3aa: CASSLDRVGGNPKNIQYF

d_gene: TRBD2
len: 14
v_gene: TRBV5-6
j_gene: TRBJ2-3
abundance: many
CDR3nt: TGTGCCAGCAGCTCAGGGACTAGCGGAAATACGCAGTATTTT
CDR3aa: CASSSGTSGNTQYF

d_gene: TRBD1
len: 15
v_gene: TRBV25-1
j_gene: TRBJ1-6
abundance: -
CDR3nt: TGTGCCAGCAAGGACCGGGACAGAGAGAATTCACCCCTCCACTTT
CDR3aa: CASKDRDRENSPLHF

d_gene: -
len: 13
v_gene: TRBV28
j_gene: TRBJ1-2
abundance: many
CDR3nt: TGTGCCAGCAGCCCCGGGCGCGCCGTTGGCTACACCTTC
CDR3aa: CASSPGRAVGYTF

d_gene: -
len: 16
v_gene: TRBV9
j_gene: TRBJ1-6
abundance: few
CDR3nt: TGTGCCAGCAGCGTGGGAGGCAGCTCCTATAATTCACCCCTCCACTTT
CDR3aa: CASSVGGSSYNSPLHF

d_gene: -
len: 13
v_gene: TRBV6-2/TRBV6-3
j_gene: TRBJ2-1
abundance: few
CDR3nt: TGTGCCAGCAGTCACACAGGGAACAATGAGCAGTTCTTC
CDR3aa: CASSHTGNNEQFF

d_gene: TRBD1
len: 13
v_gene: TRBV12-3/TRBV12-4
j_gene: TRBJ1-5
abundance: few
CDR3nt: TGTGCCAGCAGGGGACAGCTCAATCAGCCCCAGCATTTT
CDR3aa: CASRGQLNQPQHF

d_gene: -
len: 16
v_gene: TRBV9
j_gene: TRBJ1-1
abundance: -
CDR3nt: TGTGCCAGCAGCCCCGGGGAACACATAAGGTACACTGAAGCTTTCTTT
CDR3aa: CASSPGEHIRYTEAFF

d_gene: -
len: 15
v_gene: TRBV10-3
j_gene: TRBJ2-3
abundance: -
CDR3nt: TGTGCCATCAAAATCCGGGACGACCACACAGATACGCAGTATTTT
CDR3aa: CAIKIRDDHTDTQYF

d_gene: -
len: 14
v_gene: TRBV20-1
j_gene: TRBJ2-7
abundance: few
CDR3nt: TGCAGTGCTGGCGCCGGGCTTCAAGTATCCGAGCAGTACTTC
CDR3aa: CSAGAGLQVSEQYF

d_gene: TRBD2
len: 16
v_gene: TRBV7-2
j_gene: TRBJ2-1
abundance: few
CDR3nt: TGTGCCAGCAGCCGGGGGCGGGGGGGGACCTACAATGAGCAGTTCTTC
CDR3aa: CASSRGRGGTYNEQFF

d_gene: TRBD1
len: 14
v_gene: TRBV29-1
j_gene: TRBJ2-7
abundance: many
CDR3nt: TGCAGCGTTGTGTCGGGACAGACTACCTACGAGCAGTACTTC
CDR3aa: CSVVSGQTTYEQYF

d_gene: TRBD2
len: 14
v_gene: TRBV20-1
j_gene: TRBJ2-1
abundance: few
CDR3nt: TGCAGTGCTAGTTGGGCTAGCGGGAGTAATGAGCAGTTCTTC
CDR3aa: CSASWASGSNEQFF